These 30 T cell receptor beta chains share one sample of origin, sequenced in a study of PD-L1 blockade in urothelial cancer. The time point: peripheral blood 6 weeks after treatment start. The protocol was immunoSEQ multiplex PCR, while the TCRdb copy is restricted to in-frame clones and leaves out a portion. The sample shows more than 95,000 clones, about 82% of them seen only once. The sequencing here drew on PBMCs, taken around atezolizumab (anti-PD-L1) treatment. These receptors all come from a man between 50 and 59 years old with urothelial cancer.

This clone was seen only a few times. The chain joins TRBV9 to TRBJ2-3; 7 positions match TRBD1. Germline loops: CDR1 SGDLS, CDR2 YYNGEE. V lost 4 bases, J lost 10 bases, and 9 bases stayed unmatched. CDR3 length: 13 amino acids. CDR3 in amino acids: CASSPQGVGAQYF. The CDR3, as DNA: TGTGCCAGCAGCCCCCAGGGGGTTGGTGCGCAGTATTTT.

The V and J genes are TRBV7-3 and TRBJ2-5; possibly TRBD2 for D (6 bases). This CDR3 spans 13 amino acids. V was pared by 5 bases and J by 2 bases, with 9 bases between. Per germline, CDR1 SGHTA and CDR2 FQGTGA. This CDR3 reads CASSPGVQETQYF. The CDR3 nucleotides read TGTGCCAGCAGCCCGGGGGTTCAAGAGACCCAGTACTTC.

J is TRBJ1-1 and V is TRBV6-4, with TRBD1 identical over 8 bases. V dropped 5 bases and J dropped 0; count of bases not matched to a gene: 5. Looked up from germline, CDR1 is MRHNA and CDR2 is SNTAGT. The CDR3 runs to 15 residues. CDR3 sequence reads: CASSPDRGLNTEAFF. The CDR3 nucleotides read TGTGCCAGCAGTCCCGACAGGGGTCTGAACACTGAAGCTTTCTTT.

The chain recombines TRBV7-9 with TRBJ2-5; 11 bases are shared with TRBD1. The junction had 4 bases not matched to a gene; V was cut back by 1 base and J by 3 bases. There are 16 residues in the CDR3. Looked up from germline, CDR1 is SEHNR and CDR2 is FQNEAQ (reference sequence). The CDR3 loop reads CASSLGRDRGKETQYF. The CDR3 coding sequence is TGTGCCAGCAGCTTAGGCCGGGACAGGGGGAAAGAGACCCAGTACTTC.

This chain joins TRBV7-2 and TRBJ2-7; D is unclear. This CDR3 comprises 13 residues. Germline V CDR1 and CDR2: SGHTA, FQGNSA. Trimming stripped 3 bases from V and 1 base from J, with 7 bases between. CDR3 nucleotide sequence: TGTGCCAGCAGCTTTGACAAGTCCTACGAGCAGTACTTC. This sequence encodes CASSFDKSYEQYF.

In its sample, this clone was seen a few times. The chain recombines TRBV28 with TRBJ1-2; TRBD1 agrees at 7 bases. The CDR3 extends over 14 amino acids. The J segment lost 5 bases and the V segment lost 4 bases, leaving 7 bases of the junction unmatched. From germline, CDR1 is MDHEN and CDR2 SYDVKM. CDR3 residues: CASSSMTGRYGYTF. In DNA form, the CDR3 reads TGTGCCAGCAGTTCCATGACAGGGCGGTATGGCTACACCTTC.

The CDR3 protein is CAWSVPPQGARAFF. CDR3 coding DNA: TGTGCCTGGAGTGTACCTCCGCAGGGGGCGAGGGCTTTCTTT. The V call is TRBV30, the J call TRBJ1-1, with 8 bases identical to TRBD1. Trimming removed 0 bases from V and 11 bases from J; junction bases left unmatched: 11. The germline V gene has CDR1 GTSNPN and CDR2 SVGIG (reference sequence). The CDR3 spans 14 residues.

This chain uses TRBV30 with TRBJ2-7; 11 bases agree with TRBD2. CDR3 length: 15 amino acids. The junction had 7 bases not matched to a gene; V was cut back by 1 base and J by 5 bases. Germline-derived CDR1 and CDR2 are GTSNPN and SVGIG (reference sequence). The CDR3 nucleotides read TGTGCCTGGAGTGAGGAACTAGCGGGAGAGGACGAGCAGTACTTC. Encoded protein: CAWSEELAGEDEQYF.

The chain uses TRBV6-5 and TRBJ1-2, with 7 bases identical to TRBD1. CDR3 length equals 14 residues. CDR1 and CDR2 (germline): MNHEY, SVGAGI. The V and J ends lost 6 bases and 8 bases, in that order; junction bases with no gene match: 12. The CDR3 DNA sequence: TGTGCCAGCAGCACATTACCAGGGGGTAGCGGCTACACCTTC. Its protein is CASSTLPGGSGYTF.

The gene calls are TRBV18 and TRBJ1-1; TRBD1 aligns across 7 bases. The CDR3 sequence is 13 residues long. V trimming: 4 bases; J trimming: 8 bases; junction bases outside the gene matches: 7. Germline values: CDR1 KGHSH, CDR2 LQKENI. In nucleotides, the CDR3 is TGTGCCAGCTCACTACTGGACAGGAGCGAAGCTTTCTTT. It translates to CASSLLDRSEAFF.

This chain links TRBV28 with TRBJ1-2, with D perhaps TRBD1 (6 bases). This CDR3 is built from 14 residues. Trimming pared 7 bases from V and 4 bases from J, leaving 16 bases between. Germline CDR1 and CDR2: MDHEN and SYDVKM. DNA for the CDR3: TGTGCCAGCACCTCGGGGGGGGCCCTCTATGGCTACACCTTC. It specifies CASTSGGALYGYTF.

The V call is TRBV19, the J call TRBJ2-2; D is ambiguous. The CDR3 sequence is 15 residues long. V was pared by 2 bases and J by 1 base, with 8 bases between. The germline CDR1 and CDR2 sequences are LNHDA and SQIVND (reference sequence). The CDR3 reads CASSILYQNTGELFF. CDR3 nucleotide sequence: TGTGCCAGTAGTATACTCTACCAGAACACCGGGGAGCTGTTTTTT.

The V gene is TRBV5-1, the J gene TRBJ2-1; tentatively, D is TRBD1 (6 bases). The V and J ends lost 0 bases and 9 bases respectively, with 13 bases between them. Germline CDR1 is SGHRS and CDR2 is YFSETQ. CDR3 length equals 14 residues. CDR3 nucleotides: TGCGCCAGCAGCTTGGCCGCAGGGGTGACTGAGCAGTTCTTC. Amino acid sequence: CASSLAAGVTEQFF.

V and J are TRBV25-1 and TRBJ1-5, with no clear D. Germline loops: CDR1 MGHDK, CDR2 SYGVNS. This CDR3 has 14 amino acids. Trimming pared 1 base from V and 4 bases from J, leaving 8 bases between. The CDR3, as DNA: TGTGCCAGCAGTGAATTAAGAGGGAATCAGCCCCAGCATTTT. It yields the protein CASSELRGNQPQHF.

This clone was detected only once. V gene TRBV30 combines with J gene TRBJ1-6, with unresolved D. In germline, CDR1 is GTSNPN, CDR2 SVGIG (reference sequence). The CDR3 runs to 15 residues. Trimming removed 2 bases from V and 7 bases from J, with 15 bases in between. As DNA, the CDR3 is TGTGCCTGGAGTTTGGGCAGTCATAGAAATTCACCCCTCCACTTT. It specifies CAWSLGSHRNSPLHF.

The chain couples TRBV2 to TRBJ2-7; possibly TRBD2 for D (7 bases). Deletions cut 6 bases from V and 6 bases from J, with 21 bases between. Germline V gene sequence: CDR1 SNHLY, CDR2 FYNNEI. The CDR3 contains 15 residues. The CDR3 loop reads CASSVGGGPNREQYF. The CDR3 DNA sequence: TGTGCCAGCAGCGTAGGGGGAGGGCCCAATCGCGAGCAGTACTTC.

J is TRBJ2-7 and V is TRBV5-1; tentatively, D is TRBD1 (5 bases). The V gene lost 4 bases and the J gene lost 3 bases, with 17 bases spanning the gap. Germline V lookup: CDR1 SGHRS, CDR2 YFSETQ. The CDR3 runs 15 residues. The CDR3 DNA reads TGCGCCAGCAGCCCATCGCGTAACAGGTTCTACGAGCAGTACTTC. This translates into CASSPSRNRFYEQYF.

V is TRBV4-2 and J is TRBJ2-1; 8 nucleotides agree with TRBD2. Per the germline V gene, CDR1 is LGHNA and CDR2 is YNFKEQ. V was clipped by 1 base and J by 4 bases; unmatched bases: 6. This CDR3 contains 16 residues. In DNA, the CDR3 is TGTGCCAGCAGCCAAGTAGCGGGGACTGCTTACAATGAGCAGTTCTTC. Translated: CASSQVAGTAYNEQFF.

The J gene is TRBJ1-4, the V gene TRBV30; D may be TRBD1 (5 bases). This CDR3 spans 17 amino acids. V was shortened by 1 base and J by 4 bases, with 19 bases between the two germline ends. The germline V gene encodes CDR1 GTSNPN and CDR2 SVGIG (reference sequence). CDR3 in amino acids: CAWSGGGMGLFNEKLFF. DNA for the CDR3: TGTGCCTGGAGTGGGGGGGGAATGGGCCTATTTAATGAAAAACTGTTTTTT.

This chain uses TRBV7-9 with TRBJ2-5, with 7 positions matching TRBD1. The V segment lost 6 bases and the J segment 3 bases; nucleotides outside the gene matches: 4. Germline assignment: CDR1 SEHNR and CDR2 FQNEAQ (reference sequence). The CDR3 length is 13 residues. CDR3 nucleotide sequence: TGTGCCAGCAGACCCGGGACAGAAGAGACCCAGTACTTC. Residues: CASRPGTEETQYF.

The chain recombines TRBV4-2 with TRBJ2-3, with 8 nucleotides matching TRBD1. The CDR3 length is 18 residues. CDR1 is LGHNA and CDR2 is YNFKEQ in the germline V gene. J was trimmed by 0 bases and V by 3 bases; bases with no gene match: 11. CDR3: CASSQGQARGVSTDTQYF. The CDR3 DNA reads TGTGCCAGCAGCCAGGGACAGGCTCGGGGCGTAAGCACAGATACGCAGTATTTT.

The V call is TRBV14, the J call TRBJ1-3, with D perhaps matching TRBD1 (6 bases). Germline V gene sequence: CDR1 SGHDN, CDR2 FVKESK. This CDR3 has 14 amino acids. Deletions cut 8 bases from V and 0 bases from J, with 11 bases between. CDR3 region: CASGRGPSGNTIYF. The CDR3 bases are TGTGCCAGCGGCAGGGGCCCCTCTGGAAACACCATATATTTT.

The rearrangement links TRBV6-6 to TRBJ1-1; D is perhaps TRBD1 (6 bases). V was shortened by 2 bases and J by 0 bases, with 13 bases between the two germline ends. CDR1 is MNHNY and CDR2 is SVGAGI in the germline V gene (reference sequence). This CDR3 has 16 amino acids. Here the CDR3 DNA reads TGTGCCAGCAGTTACCCCCACGGACAGATGAACACTGAAGCTTTCTTT. Its protein is CASSYPHGQMNTEAFF.

J is TRBJ1-1 and V is TRBV7-8, with D possibly being TRBD1 (6 bases). This CDR3 region has 14 residues. Germline CDR1 and CDR2: SGHVS and FQNEAQ. V shed 5 bases and J shed 4 bases, with 14 bases lying between them. The CDR3 sequence is CASSRPGDGTEAFF. CDR3 DNA sequence: TGTGCCAGCAGCCGGCCAGGGGACGGCACTGAAGCTTTCTTT. Drawing the rest from reference TRBV7-8 and TRBJ1-1, the complete variable domain is GAGVSQSPRYKVAKRGQDVALRCDPISGHVSLFWYQQALGQGPEFLTYFQNEAQLDKSGLPSDRFFAERPEGSVSTLKIQRTQQEDSAVYLCASSRPGDGTEAFFGQGTRLTVV.

The chain links TRBV7-9 to TRBJ2-1, with TRBD1 as a possible D gene (5 bases). V shed 5 bases and J shed 5 bases, with 7 bases lying between them. The CDR3 runs to 12 residues. Germline CDR1 reads SEHNR; CDR2 reads FQNEAQ (reference sequence). Here the CDR3 DNA reads TGTGCCAGCAGCCAGGGCCACAATGAGCAGTTCTTC. This codes for CASSQGHNEQFF.

This chain connects TRBV4-1 to TRBJ2-3; 10 nucleotides line up with TRBD1. The germline CDR1 and CDR2 sequences are MGHRA and YSYEKL. Unmatched junction bases numbered 9, after V lost 2 bases and J lost 4 bases. This CDR3 spans 17 amino acids. The CDR3 sequence: CASSQPGTGDFSDTQYF. The CDR3 DNA reads TGCGCCAGCAGCCAACCCGGGACAGGGGATTTCTCAGATACGCAGTATTTT.

This rearrangement joins TRBV27 to TRBJ2-7, with no clear D. In germline, CDR1 is MNHEY, CDR2 SMNVEV (reference sequence). V gave up 3 bases and J gave up 0 bases, with 6 bases separating them. The CDR3 covers 13 residues. CDR3 in amino acids: CASSFSSSYEQYF. CDR3 sequence (DNA): TGTGCCAGCAGTTTTTCCAGCTCCTACGAGCAGTACTTC.

The genes are TRBV28 and TRBJ1-4; tentatively, D is TRBD1 (5 bases). The CDR3 sequence is 15 residues long. CDR1 is MDHEN and CDR2 is SYDVKM in the germline V gene. V lost 3 bases, J lost 0 bases, and 8 bases lay in between. CDR3 bases: TGTGCCAGCAGTTTCGGGGGGGCAACTAATGAAAAACTGTTTTTT. As protein: CASSFGGATNEKLFF.

The chain uses TRBV5-4 and TRBJ1-3; D possibly corresponds to TRBD1 (6 bases). The CDR3 sequence is 15 residues long. V lost 2 bases to trimming and J lost 6 bases, with 15 bases between them. In germline, CDR1 is SGHNT, CDR2 YYREEE (reference sequence). The CDR3 coding sequence is TGTGCCAGCAGCTTAGGCAGGGGCCGGGAAAACACCATATATTTT. Encoded protein: CASSLGRGRENTIYF.

CDR3: CASSVDPSSYEQYF. The CDR3 DNA is TGTGCCAGCAGCGTAGACCCTAGTTCCTACGAGCAGTACTTC. The chain employs TRBV9 and TRBJ2-7; D not certain. V was pared by 0 bases and J by 1 base, with 8 bases between. CDR1 is SGDLS, CDR2 YYNGEE, per germline. This CDR3 comprises 14 residues.